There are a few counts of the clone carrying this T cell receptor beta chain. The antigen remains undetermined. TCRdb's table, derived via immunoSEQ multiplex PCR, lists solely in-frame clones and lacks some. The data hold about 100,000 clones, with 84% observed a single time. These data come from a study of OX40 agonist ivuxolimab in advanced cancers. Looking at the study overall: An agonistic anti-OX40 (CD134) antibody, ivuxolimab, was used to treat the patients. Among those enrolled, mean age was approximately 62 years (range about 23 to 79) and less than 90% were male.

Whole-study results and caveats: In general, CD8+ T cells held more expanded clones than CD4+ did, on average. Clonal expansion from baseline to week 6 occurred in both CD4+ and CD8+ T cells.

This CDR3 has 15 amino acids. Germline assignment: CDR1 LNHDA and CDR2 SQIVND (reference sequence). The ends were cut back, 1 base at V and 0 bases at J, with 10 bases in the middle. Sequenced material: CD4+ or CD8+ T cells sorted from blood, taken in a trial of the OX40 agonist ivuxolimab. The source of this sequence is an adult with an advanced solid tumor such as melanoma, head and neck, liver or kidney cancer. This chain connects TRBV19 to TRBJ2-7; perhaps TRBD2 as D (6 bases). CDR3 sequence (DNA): TGTGCCAGTAGTATAGGTCGGGGGAGCTCCTACGAGCAGTACTTC. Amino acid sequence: CASSIGRGSSYEQYF. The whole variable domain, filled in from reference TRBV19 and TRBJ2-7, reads DGGITQSPKYLFRKEGQNVTLSCEQNLNHDAMYWYRQDPGQGLRLIYYSQIVNDFQKGDIAEGYSVSREKKESFPLTVTSAQKNPTAFYLCASSIGRGSSYEQYFGPGTRLTVT.